This is a list of T cell receptor beta chains from one sample in a study of T-cell memory formation after mild COVID-19. MiXCR, run by TCRdb on the 5' RACE reads, gives a single entry per CDR3 protein. The sample lists about half a million distinct CDR3 sequences, over 15% occurring once. The specimen sequenced was PBMCs or a T cell subset sorted from them (not recorded which). These TCRs come from an adult woman who had mild COVID-19 (a few samples of this study predate the infection). Cell type and time point are not known. Both conserved end residues are part of each CDR3. D genes are given only for firm matches. For some rows the clone size is stated as once, few or many, or as a class when expanded; others skip it.

>TRBV6-1|-|TRBD2|TRBJ2-1
CASSPRTSGSVQQFF
TGTGCCAGCAGCCCAAGGACTAGCGGGAGTGTTCAGCAGTTCTTC
>TRBV12-3/TRBV12-4|-|-|TRBJ2-7
CASSPRDTYEQYF
TGTGCCAGCAGTCCAAGGGATACCTACGAGCAGTACTTC
>TRBV20-1|-|-|TRBJ2-7
CSARDPLTYSEQYF
TGCAGTGCTAGAGATCCCCTAACGTACTCCGAGCAGTACTTC
>TRBV12-3/TRBV12-4|many|-|TRBJ2-3
CASSRIGPHADTQYF
TGTGCCAGCAGTCGCATTGGACCTCACGCAGATACGCAGTATTTT
>TRBV29-1|-|TRBD1|TRBJ2-3
CSVSRQGVFADTQYF
TGCAGCGTTAGTAGACAGGGGGTTTTCGCAGATACGCAGTATTTT
>TRBV4-3|few|TRBD1|TRBJ2-1
CASSQDAGQGSYNEQFF
TGCGCCAGCAGCCAAGATGCGGGACAGGGCTCCTACAATGAGCAGTTCTTC
>TRBV12-3/TRBV12-4|-|-|TRBJ2-1
CASSLGGPHEQFF
TGTGCCAGCAGTTTGGGGGGGCCGCATGAGCAGTTCTTC
>TRBV29-1|-|-|TRBJ1-5
CSVLGHNNQPQHF
TGCAGCGTTTTAGGACATAACAATCAGCCCCAGCATTTT
>TRBV20-1|-|-|TRBJ2-1
CSASPRDYNEQFF
TGCAGTGCTAGCCCCAGGGACTACAATGAGCAGTTCTTC
>TRBV5-5|-|-|TRBJ1-1
CASSLRTAPNTEAFF
TGTGCCAGCAGCTTGAGGACAGCGCCGAACACTGAAGCTTTCTTT